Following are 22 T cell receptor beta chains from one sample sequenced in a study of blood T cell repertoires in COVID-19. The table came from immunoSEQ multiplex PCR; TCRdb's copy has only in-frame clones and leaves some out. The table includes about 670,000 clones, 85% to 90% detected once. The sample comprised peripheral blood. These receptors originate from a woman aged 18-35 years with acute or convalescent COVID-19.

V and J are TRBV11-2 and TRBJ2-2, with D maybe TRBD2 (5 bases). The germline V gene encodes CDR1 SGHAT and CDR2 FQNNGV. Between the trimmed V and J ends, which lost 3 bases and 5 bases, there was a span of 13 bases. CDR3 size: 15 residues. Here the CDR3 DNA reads TGTGCCAGCAGCTTCCGGGGTTTCGAGACCGGGGAGCTGTTTTTT. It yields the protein CASSFRGFETGELFF.

The chain's CDR3 is CASSFGPRGYYGYTF. In nucleotides, the CDR3 is TGTGCCAGCAGCTTTGGGCCTAGGGGATACTATGGCTACACCTTC. This chain joins TRBV7-9 and TRBJ1-2, with a possible D match to TRBD1 (5 bases). The CDR3 sequence is 15 residues long. The germline V and J ends were trimmed by 3 bases and 3 bases, with 14 bases remaining between them. Germline V lookup: CDR1 SEHNR, CDR2 FQNEAQ (reference sequence).

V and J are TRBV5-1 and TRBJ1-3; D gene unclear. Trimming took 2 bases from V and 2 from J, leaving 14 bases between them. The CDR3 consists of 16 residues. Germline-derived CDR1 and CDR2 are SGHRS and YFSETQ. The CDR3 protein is CASSLGGSGTGNTIYF. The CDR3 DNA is TGCGCCAGCAGCTTAGGAGGGTCCGGGACTGGAAACACCATATATTTT.

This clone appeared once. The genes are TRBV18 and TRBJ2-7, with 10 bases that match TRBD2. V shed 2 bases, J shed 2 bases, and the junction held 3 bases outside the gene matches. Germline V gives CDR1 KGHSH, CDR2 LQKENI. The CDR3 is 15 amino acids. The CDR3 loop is CASSPELAGTYEQYF. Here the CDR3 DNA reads TGTGCCAGCTCACCAGAACTAGCGGGAACCTACGAGCAGTACTTC.

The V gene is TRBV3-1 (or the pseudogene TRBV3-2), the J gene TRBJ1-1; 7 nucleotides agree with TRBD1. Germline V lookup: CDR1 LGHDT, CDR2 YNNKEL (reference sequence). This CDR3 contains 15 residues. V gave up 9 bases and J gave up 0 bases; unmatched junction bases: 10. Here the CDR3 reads CASTQGHLMNTEAFF. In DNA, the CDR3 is TGTGCCAGTACACAGGGGCATTTAATGAACACTGAAGCTTTCTTT.

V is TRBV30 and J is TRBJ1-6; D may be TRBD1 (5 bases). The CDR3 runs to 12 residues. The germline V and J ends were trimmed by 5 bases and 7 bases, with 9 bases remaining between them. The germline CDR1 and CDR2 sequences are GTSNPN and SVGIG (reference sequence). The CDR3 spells CAWDRQNSPLHF. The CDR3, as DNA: TGTGCCTGGGACAGACAGAATTCACCCCTCCACTTT. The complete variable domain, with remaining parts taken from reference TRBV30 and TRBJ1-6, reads SQTIHQWPATLVQPVGSPLSLECTVEGTSNPNLYWYRQAAGRGLQLLFYSVGIGQISSEVPQNLSASRPQDRQFILSSKKLLLSDSGFYLCAWDRQNSPLHFGNGTRLTVT.

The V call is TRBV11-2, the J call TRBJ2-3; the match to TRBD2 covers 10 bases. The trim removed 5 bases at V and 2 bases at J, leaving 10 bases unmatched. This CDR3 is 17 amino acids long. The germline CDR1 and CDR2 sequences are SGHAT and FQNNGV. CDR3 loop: CASSIGASGGSTDTQYF. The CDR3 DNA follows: TGTGCCAGCAGCATAGGGGCTAGCGGGGGCTCCACAGATACGCAGTATTTT.

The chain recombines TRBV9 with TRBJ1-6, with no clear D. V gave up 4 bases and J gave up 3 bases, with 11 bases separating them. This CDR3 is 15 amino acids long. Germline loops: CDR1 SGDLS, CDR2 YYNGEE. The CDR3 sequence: CASSPRVNYNSPLHF. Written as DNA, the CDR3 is TGTGCCAGCAGCCCCCGGGTAAACTATAATTCACCCCTCCACTTT.

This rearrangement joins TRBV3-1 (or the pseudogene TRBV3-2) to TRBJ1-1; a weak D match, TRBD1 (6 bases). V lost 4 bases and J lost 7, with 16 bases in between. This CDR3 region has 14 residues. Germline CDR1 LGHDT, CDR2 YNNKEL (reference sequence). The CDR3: CASSLLGGAGEAFF. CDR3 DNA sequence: TGTGCCAGCAGCCTCTTGGGGGGGGCGGGTGAAGCTTTCTTT.

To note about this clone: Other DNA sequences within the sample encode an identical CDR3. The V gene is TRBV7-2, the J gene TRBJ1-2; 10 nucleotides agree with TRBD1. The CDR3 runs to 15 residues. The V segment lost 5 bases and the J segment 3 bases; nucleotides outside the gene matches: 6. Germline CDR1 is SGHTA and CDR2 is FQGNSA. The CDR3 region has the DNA TGTGCCAGCAGCCCCAGGACAGGGGGTGACTATGGCTACACCTTC. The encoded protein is CASSPRTGGDYGYTF.

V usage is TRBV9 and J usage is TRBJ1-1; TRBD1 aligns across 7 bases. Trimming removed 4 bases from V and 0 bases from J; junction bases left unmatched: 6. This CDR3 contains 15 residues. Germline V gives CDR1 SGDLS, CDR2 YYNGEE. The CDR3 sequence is CASSPSGQVNTEAFF. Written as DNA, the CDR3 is TGTGCCAGCAGCCCCTCAGGACAGGTGAACACTGAAGCTTTCTTT.

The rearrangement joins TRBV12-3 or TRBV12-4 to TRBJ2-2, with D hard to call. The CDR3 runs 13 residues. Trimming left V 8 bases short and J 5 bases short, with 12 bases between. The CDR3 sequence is CASRRARTGELFF. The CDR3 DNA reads TGTGCCAGCCGCAGAGCGAGGACCGGGGAGCTGTTTTTT.

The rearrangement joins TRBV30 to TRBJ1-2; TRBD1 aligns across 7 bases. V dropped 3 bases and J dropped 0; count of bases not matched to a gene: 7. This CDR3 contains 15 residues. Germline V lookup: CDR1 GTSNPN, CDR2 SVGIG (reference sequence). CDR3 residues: CAWRVGQATNYGYTF. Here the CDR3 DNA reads TGTGCCTGGAGGGTCGGACAGGCGACTAACTATGGCTACACCTTC.

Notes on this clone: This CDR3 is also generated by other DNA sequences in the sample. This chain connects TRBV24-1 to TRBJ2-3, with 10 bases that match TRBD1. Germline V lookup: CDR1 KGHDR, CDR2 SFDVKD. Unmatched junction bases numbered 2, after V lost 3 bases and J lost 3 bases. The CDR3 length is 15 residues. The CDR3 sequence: CATSDRDRGTDTQYF. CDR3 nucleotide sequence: TGTGCCACCAGTGATCGGGACAGGGGAACAGATACGCAGTATTTT.

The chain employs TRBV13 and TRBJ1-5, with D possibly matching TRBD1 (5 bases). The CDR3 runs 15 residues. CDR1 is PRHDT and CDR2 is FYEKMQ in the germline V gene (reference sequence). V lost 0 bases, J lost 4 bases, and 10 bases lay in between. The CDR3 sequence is CASSLGRGTNQPQHF. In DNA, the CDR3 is TGTGCCAGCAGCTTAGGCCGGGGGACGAATCAGCCCCAGCATTTT.

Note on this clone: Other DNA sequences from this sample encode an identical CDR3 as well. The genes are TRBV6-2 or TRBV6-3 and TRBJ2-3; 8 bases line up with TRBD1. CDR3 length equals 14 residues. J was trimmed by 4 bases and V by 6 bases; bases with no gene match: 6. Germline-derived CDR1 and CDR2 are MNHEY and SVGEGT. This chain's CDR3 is CASSPGTGADTQYF. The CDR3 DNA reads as TGTGCCAGCAGCCCAGGGACAGGTGCAGATACGCAGTATTTT.

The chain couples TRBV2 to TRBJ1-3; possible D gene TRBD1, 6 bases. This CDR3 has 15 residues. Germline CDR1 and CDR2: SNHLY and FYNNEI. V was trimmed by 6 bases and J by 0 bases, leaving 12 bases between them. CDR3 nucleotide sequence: TGTGCCAGCAGACCAACAGGGACCTCTGGAAACACCATATATTTT. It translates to CASRPTGTSGNTIYF.

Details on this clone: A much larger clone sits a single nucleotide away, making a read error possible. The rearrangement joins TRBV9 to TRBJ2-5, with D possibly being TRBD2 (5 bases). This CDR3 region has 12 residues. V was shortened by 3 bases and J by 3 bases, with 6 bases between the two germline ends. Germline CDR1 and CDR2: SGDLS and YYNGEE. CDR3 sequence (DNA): TGTGCCAGCAGCGCCGGGAAAGAGACCCAGTACTTC. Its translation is CASSAGKETQYF.

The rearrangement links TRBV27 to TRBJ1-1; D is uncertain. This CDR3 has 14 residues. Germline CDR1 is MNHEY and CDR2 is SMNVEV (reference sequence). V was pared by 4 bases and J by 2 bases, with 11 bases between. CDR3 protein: CASSSSDRNTEAFF. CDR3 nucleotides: TGTGCCAGCAGTTCCAGCGATAGAAACACTGAAGCTTTCTTT.

CDR3 sequence (DNA): TGCAGTGCTAGTATCGGGGGATGGTCCTACGAGCAGTACTTC. The encoded protein is CSASIGGWSYEQYF. The chain has TRBV20-1 and TRBJ2-7, with D perhaps TRBD2 (6 bases). The CDR3 sequence is 14 residues long. The V end lost 3 bases, the J end lost 1 base, and 13 bases lay between the germline ends. Looked up from germline, CDR1 is DFQATT and CDR2 is SNEGSKA (reference sequence).

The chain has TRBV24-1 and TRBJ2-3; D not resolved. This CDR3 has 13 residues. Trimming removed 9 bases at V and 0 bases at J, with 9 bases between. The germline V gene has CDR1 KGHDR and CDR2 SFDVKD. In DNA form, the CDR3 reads TGTGCCACCGGGTACAGCAGCACAGATACGCAGTATTTT. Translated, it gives CATGYSSTDTQYF.

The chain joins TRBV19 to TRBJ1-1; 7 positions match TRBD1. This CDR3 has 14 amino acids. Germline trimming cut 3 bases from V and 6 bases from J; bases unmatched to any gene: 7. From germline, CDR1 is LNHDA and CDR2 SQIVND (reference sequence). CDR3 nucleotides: TGTGCCAGTAGTATTCAGGGGGGAAGGTCTGAAGCTTTCTTT. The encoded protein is CASSIQGGRSEAFF. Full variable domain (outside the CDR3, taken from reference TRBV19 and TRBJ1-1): DGGITQSPKYLFRKEGQNVTLSCEQNLNHDAMYWYRQDPGQGLRLIYYSQIVNDFQKGDIAEGYSVSREKKESFPLTVTSAQKNPTAFYLCASSIQGGRSEAFFGQGTRLTVV.